What follows describes a single T cell receptor beta chain. What it binds is not known. The data stem from a study of T cell responses to AZD1222 COVID-19 vaccine. At the level of the study: Recipients boosted at about 4 weeks or about 12 weeks are pooled.

Trimming cost V 2 bases and J 5 bases, with 6 bases left between them. The CDR3 covers 13 residues. The V gene's germline CDR1 is SEHNR and CDR2 FQNEAQ (reference sequence). Data came from immunoSEQ multiplex PCR; TCRdb stores just in-frame clones and leaves some out. There are some 120,000 clones in the sample; about 89% occur only once, and 25% to 30% lies in the top ten. Study-wide results and limits: Females outnumbered males among donors, who were mostly white British; clonal diversity was possibly underestimated. All repertoire sampling was performed exclusively after the peak T cell response. Spike-spanning, vaccine-associated CD4 TCRs were dominant at 160-218 and 743-854.

This rearrangement joins TRBV7-9 to TRBJ1-4; D is undetermined. The sequencing here drew on peripheral blood, taken on day 0 of AZD1222 vaccination. The receptor comes from an adult in good health. The CDR3 DNA sequence: TGTGCCAGCAGCTTATTGGGAAATGAAAAACTGTTTTTT. Its protein product is CASSLLGNEKLFF.